This T cell receptor beta chain emerged from a study of shared clonotypes between healthy human individuals (dated by TCRdb to the early 2020s). Study-level background: The cohort comprised two women and a few men aged 18 to 49 years. Libraries were prepared and TCR repertoires were sequenced by different laboratories using diverse techniques, in order to increase sequencing depth and limit assay-specific biases. Between about 0.9 and 10 billion PBMCs per donor were obtained by leukapheresis. To estimate repertoire size and how much clonotype sharing occurs between individuals, the study deeply sequenced the blood TCR repertoires of roughly 5 healthy adults. For each donor, CD4 naive and CD4 memory were each run on three plates, CD8 naive on two plates, and CD8 memory on one plate.

Donors were healthy HIV-negative adults with no recently reported acute infections or vaccinations. Every donor was a Caucasian adult residing in Nashville, Tennessee, USA. CD4+ T cells were enriched by magnetic negative selection; naive cells were then positively selected on CD45RA, and the negative fraction formed the memory subset. Blood was obtained by leukapheresis, after which PBMCs were separated by Ficoll-Histopaque density gradient centrifugation and cryopreserved in liquid nitrogen vapor phase. Purity and quantity of every magnetically sorted T cell population were checked by analytical flow cytometry. Genomic DNA was isolated from every sorted fraction and measured by UV absorbance on a Nanodrop 2000c. A note on this clone: This receptor's antigen is unknown. No much larger clone is present one base from it, and per-base qualities are unavailable.

The investigation overall reported the following: Clonotypes shared by all four sorted-subset donors showed higher generation probabilities than non-shared clonotypes. When several donors were compared, the shared fraction of clonotypes was approximately 5% for naive CD4, more than 3% for naive CD8, 2.3% for memory CD4, and about 0.36% for memory CD8. Pairwise subsampling indicated that sequencing depth was expected to affect the degree of clonotype sharing among donors. The genetic and exposure-history diversity represented was limited by the small number of donors. Only blood was sampled, and tissue TCR repertoires likely differ from those in blood. Larger estimated clonotype richness was generally found for naive subsets than for memory subsets. Even with the large sequencing depth, rarefaction of the sorted-subset datasets indicated that sequencing was incomplete.

TCR CDR3 regions were amplified from genomic DNA by multiplex PCR using the deep immunoSEQ assay. For each cell subset, the extracted genomic DNA was distributed evenly across all wells of several immunoSEQ 96-well plates, and each plate served as one replicate. Each replicate PCR for sorted subsets received about 180 ng genomic DNA, equal to about 30,000 T cell genomes. The purified libraries were quantified using a Qubit 3.0 fluorometer, sized with a Bioanalyzer 2100, and then quantified again using the KAPA Library Quantification kit. Every immunoSEQ 96-well plate was sequenced on a separate single-read 150-cycle Illumina NextSeq 550 flow cell. The source study handled its data this way. Because only junctional sequences without quality scores were contained in the immunoSEQ output, filtering matching that applied to full-length reads could not be performed. Sequences were annotated with PyIR, a Python wrapper for IgBLAST v1.9, using IMGT germline references to assign V/J genes and CDR3. Any read was removed if the V/J assignment was weak (E-value above 1e-6), the CDR3 was missing, or the read contained stop codons, out-of-frame junctions, or ambiguous translated residues. A V3J clonotype was defined by an identical inferred V gene, J gene, and CDR3 amino acid sequence. The percentage overlap between two repertoires was calculated by dividing the number of shared unique clonotypes by the size of the smaller repertoire. Three approaches were used to assess repertoire richness: RTK rarefaction, the Chao1 estimator, and Recon v2.1 estimates of unobserved clonotypes. OLGA was used to compute generation probabilities for all TCRbeta clonotypes that the gDNA method yielded from four donors. Sourced from immuneACCESS, this table was stored by TCRdb with only in-frame sequences that have V and J called. A share of the clones is absent; for the studies checked, an unresolved V gene accounts for under half, and the remainder has no known explanation. For V, J and clone size, that table is used; D and trimming come from the DNA. The sample records about 1.1 million clones, approximately 80% of which are singletons. Of the sample, approximately 0.95% falls within the top ten clones.

The germline V gene encodes CDR1 SGHTA and CDR2 FQGNSA. The CDR3 spans 16 residues, from the cysteine through the phenylalanine. Just the 48-base CDR3 DNA is kept, in frame starting at base 1. Deletion took 1 base off V and 9 bases off J, with a span of 19 bases between the germline ends. What was sequenced was memory CD4+ T cells from PBMCs. The cell subset or site label, as the study defines it: CD45RA-negative fraction. The rearrangement joined TRBV7-2 to TRBJ1-5, with an unclear D gene assignment. The receptor's source is a man in his late teens or twenties in good health. Some clones in this sample may be carry-over from other donors' samples. The CDR3 in this case is CASSLVSGHTFRPQHF. The DNA is as follows: TGTGCCAGCAGCTTAGTCAGTGGGCATACTTTTCGGCCCCAGCATTTT. The full variable domain, completed from the reference TRBV7-2 and TRBJ1-5 proteins outside the CDR3, reads GAGVSQSPSNKVTEKGKDVELRCDPISGHTALYWYRQSLGQGLEFLIYFQGNSAPDKSGLPSDRFSAERTGGSVSTLTIQRTQQEDSAVYLCASSLVSGHTFRPQHFGDGTRLSIL.